Following are 27 T cell receptor beta chains from one sample sequenced in a study of shared clonotypes between healthy human individuals. Sequencing used immunoSEQ multiplex PCR; TCRdb keeps in-frame clones, though not all of them. The sample includes hundreds of thousands of clones, around three quarters of them seen just once. Sequencing input: memory CD4+ T cells sorted from blood. Documented subset: CD45RA-negative fraction. All receptors come from a young woman in good health.

This clone was seen only once. V usage is TRBV7-9 and J usage is TRBJ1-5; no firm D call. Germline assignment: CDR1 SEHNR and CDR2 FQNEAQ (reference sequence). The CDR3 runs to 14 residues. V lost 9 bases, J lost 0 bases, and 12 bases lay in between. CDR3 residues: CASASGNSNQPQHF. The CDR3 region has the DNA TGTGCCAGTGCCTCCGGAAATAGCAATCAGCCCCAGCATTTT.

The rearrangement links TRBV6-5 to TRBJ2-7, with a weak D call TRBD1 (6 bases). Germline V gene lookup returns CDR1 MNHEY and CDR2 SVGAGI. Trimming took 7 bases from V and 3 from J, leaving 10 bases between them. The CDR3 length is 12 residues. CDR3 residues: CASTGQRYEQYF. The CDR3 DNA sequence: TGTGCCAGCACCGGACAGCGCTACGAGCAGTACTTC.

This clone was picked up a small number of times. The chain links TRBV4-1 to TRBJ1-5; no clear D. This CDR3 is 16 amino acids long. Per the germline V gene, CDR1 is MGHRA and CDR2 is YSYEKL. V dropped 4 bases and J dropped 2 bases, with 15 bases sitting between them. The CDR3 reads CASSLSLPRGNQPQHF. CDR3 DNA sequence: TGCGCCAGCAGCCTTTCCCTGCCCCGGGGCAATCAGCCCCAGCATTTT.

The chain links TRBV28 to TRBJ1-5, with D uncertain. The CDR3 runs 16 residues. Trimming left V 2 bases short and J 4 bases short, with 15 bases between. Per the germline V gene, CDR1 is MDHEN and CDR2 is SYDVKM. The chain's CDR3 is CASSLMSGSSNQPQHF. The CDR3 nucleotides read TGTGCCAGCAGTTTAATGTCGGGAAGTAGTAATCAGCCCCAGCATTTT.

The chain uses TRBV28 and TRBJ1-3, with 10 bases aligning to TRBD1. This CDR3 contains 18 residues. Trimming took 6 bases from V and 4 from J; bases not matched to a gene: 15. Germline V CDR1 and CDR2: MDHEN, SYDVKM. The chain's CDR3 is CASSLPLPGTGAGNTIYF. CDR3 DNA: TGTGCCAGCAGCCTCCCACTCCCCGGGACAGGGGCAGGAAACACCATATATTTT.

The chain recombines TRBV7-3 with TRBJ2-1; a weak D match, TRBD1 (5 bases). In germline, CDR1 is SGHTA, CDR2 FQGTGA. Trimming removed 4 bases at V and 7 bases at J, with 20 bases between. The CDR3 sequence is 16 residues long. CDR3 sequence (DNA): TGTGCCAGCAGCTCGCTAGGGGCTGCCGTCGGGAATGAGCAGTTCTTC. It translates to CASSSLGAAVGNEQFF.

As to this clone: The same CDR3 arises from other DNA sequences in this sample as well. The V call is TRBV5-1, the J call TRBJ2-7; TRBD1 agrees at 8 bases. With V trimmed by 2 bases and J by 5 bases, 3 bases remained unmatched. The CDR3 loop spans 13 amino acids. Per the germline V gene, CDR1 is SGHRS and CDR2 is YFSETQ. CDR3 bases: TGCGCCAGCAGCTTTGGACAGGGCGACGAGCAGTACTTC. It encodes CASSFGQGDEQYF. Full variable domain (outside the CDR3, taken from reference TRBV5-1 and TRBJ2-7): KAGVTQTPRYLIKTRGQQVTLSCSPISGHRSVSWYQQTPGQGLQFLFEYFSETQRNKGNFPGRFSGRQFSNSRSEMNVSTLELGDSALYLCASSFGQGDEQYFGPGTRLTVT.

This clone appeared a single time. This chain connects TRBV5-5 to TRBJ1-4, with unresolved D. There are 13 residues in the CDR3. Germline CDR1 is SGHKS and CDR2 is YYEKEE (reference sequence). V was shortened by 1 base and J by 6 bases, with 7 bases between the two germline ends. CDR3 residues: CASSLKSDEKLFF. CDR3 nucleotide sequence: TGTGCCAGCAGCTTGAAGTCGGATGAAAAACTGTTTTTT.

The table lists this clone with a few counts. The chain is built from TRBV4-1 and TRBJ1-2; 7 nucleotides line up with TRBD1. CDR1 MGHRA and CDR2 YSYEKL come from the germline V gene. The CDR3 sequence is 14 residues long. V lost 2 bases and J lost 8; bases outside the gene matches: 8. In nucleotides, the CDR3 is TGCGCCAGCAGCCAATGGCGGCAGGGGGGCGGCTACACCTTC. Translating gives CASSQWRQGGGYTF.

CDR3 nucleotides: TGTGCCAGCAGTTACTCCCGGACCTACAATGAGCAGTTCTTC. It is translated as CASSYSRTYNEQFF. This chain joins TRBV27 and TRBJ2-1, with no clear D. Trimming took off 4 bases at V and 2 bases at J, with 9 bases between the two ends. Germline V lookup: CDR1 MNHEY, CDR2 SMNVEV (reference sequence). The CDR3 is made up of 14 amino acids.

The chain is built from TRBV28 and TRBJ1-5; 9 nucleotides match TRBD1. V shed 4 bases and J 1 base; nucleotides not matched to a gene: 5. CDR3 length equals 16 residues. Germline V gene sequence: CDR1 MDHEN, CDR2 SYDVKM. The CDR3 nucleotides are TGTGCCAGCAGTTCCTGGACAGGGGTAAGCAATCAGCCCCAGCATTTT. Its protein product is CASSSWTGVSNQPQHF.

This clone came up a few times. The chain recombines TRBV30 with TRBJ1-2, with D unresolved. CDR3 length: 11 residues. Trimming took 3 bases from V and 7 from J, leaving 9 bases between them. The germline CDR1 and CDR2 sequences are GTSNPN and SVGIG (reference sequence). The DNA of the CDR3 is TGTGCCTGGAGGTTTGGTGGTGGCTACACCTTC. It codes for CAWRFGGGYTF. Filled out from reference TRBV30 and TRBJ1-2, the complete variable domain reads SQTIHQWPATLVQPVGSPLSLECTVEGTSNPNLYWYRQAAGRGLQLLFYSVGIGQISSEVPQNLSASRPQDRQFILSSKKLLLSDSGFYLCAWRFGGGYTFGSGTRLTVV.

This clone appeared a single time. V usage is TRBV27 and J usage is TRBJ2-7; D gene ambiguous. Germline values: CDR1 MNHEY, CDR2 SMNVEV (reference sequence). The CDR3 is 14 amino acids. V dropped 1 base and J dropped 2 bases, with 9 bases sitting between them. CDR3 protein: CASSLFGDPYEQYF. CDR3 sequence (DNA): TGTGCCAGCAGTTTATTTGGGGATCCCTACGAGCAGTACTTC.

As regards this clone: Relative to the germline gene, one junction end is altered; a read error may explain this. The rearrangement joins TRBV7-2 to TRBJ2-3, with 8 positions matching TRBD2. CDR1 and CDR2 from the germline V gene are SGHTA and FQGNSA. CDR3 length equals 17 residues. The chain's CDR3 is CASSPQAGGIGTDTQYF. The CDR3 DNA is TGTGCCAGCAGCCCCCAGGCGGGAGGCATCGGCACGGATACGCAGTATTTT.

The chain has TRBV18 and TRBJ2-7, with D possibly being TRBD1 (5 bases). The germline V gene has CDR1 KGHSH and CDR2 LQKENI. The CDR3 has 13 residues. V lost 5 bases, J lost 0 bases, and 8 bases lay in between. The CDR3 DNA sequence: TGTGCCAGCTCATCGGACAACTCCTACGAGCAGTACTTC. Its translation: CASSSDNSYEQYF.

Comment on this clone: This may come from a read error, since a much larger clone is one base off. Other DNA sequences within the sample encode an identical CDR3. The chain combines TRBV5-1 with TRBJ2-2; tentative D call: TRBD1 (7 bases). This CDR3 comprises 15 residues. Germline CDR1 is SGHRS and CDR2 is YFSETQ. V was clipped by 4 bases and J by 1 base, with 11 bases between them. The CDR3 nucleotides are TGCGCCAGCAGCCGCGGGACAGAGAACACCGGGGAGCTGTTTTTT. Translating it yields CASSRGTENTGELFF.

The chain uses TRBV11-2 and TRBJ2-7; tentative D call: TRBD1 (5 bases). The CDR3 totals 14 residues. Germline V gene lookup returns CDR1 SGHAT and CDR2 FQNNGV. V was shortened by 2 bases and J by 4 bases, with 12 bases between the two germline ends. DNA for the CDR3: TGTGCCAGCAGCTTAAAGGACATGATATACGAGCAGTACTTC. Its translation: CASSLKDMIYEQYF.

The count of this clone is one. The V call is TRBV6-5, the J call TRBJ2-2; 9 positions match TRBD1. Germline lookup yields CDR1 MNHEY and CDR2 SVGAGI. J lost 5 bases, V lost 5 bases, and 6 bases had no gene match. The CDR3 is 15 amino acids. The CDR3 nucleotides read TGTGCCAGCAGTCAACAGGGGGCGGGAACCGGGGAGCTGTTTTTT. Its protein is CASSQQGAGTGELFF.

This CDR3 is CASSESGTGRDNEQFF. CDR3 DNA sequence: TGCGCCAGCAGTGAGTCCGGGACTGGAAGAGACAATGAGCAGTTCTTC. The chain has TRBV10-1 and TRBJ2-1, with TRBD2 as a possible D gene (6 bases). The CDR3 runs to 16 residues. Looked up from germline, CDR1 is WNHNN and CDR2 is SYGVQD (reference sequence). Trimming removed 0 bases at V and 5 bases at J, with 14 bases between.

The chain recombines TRBV7-9 with TRBJ2-1; perhaps TRBD1 as D (6 bases). Germline CDR1 and CDR2: SEHNR and FQNEAQ (reference sequence). The CDR3 spans 17 residues. V lost 2 bases, J lost 0 bases, and 14 bases lay in between. CDR3 sequence: CASSLSTGHRSYNEQFF. The CDR3 coding sequence is TGTGCCAGCAGCTTATCCACGGGACATCGCTCCTACAATGAGCAGTTCTTC.

The chain carries TRBV19 and TRBJ2-2; D ambiguous. The CDR3 spans 13 residues. Germline CDR1 is LNHDA and CDR2 is SQIVND (reference sequence). Trimming cost V 4 bases and J 4 bases, with 7 bases left between them. CDR3 region: CASSTWSTGELFF. CDR3 bases: TGTGCCAGTAGTACTTGGTCCACCGGGGAGCTGTTTTTT.

The rearrangement joins TRBV7-6 to TRBJ2-1, with TRBD2 matching over 10 bases. Germline CDR1 reads SGHVS; CDR2 reads FNYEAQ. The CDR3 totals 16 residues. The V segment lost 3 bases and the J segment 3 bases; nucleotides outside the gene matches: 5. CDR3 sequence (DNA): TGTGCCAGCAGCTTTCAAGCGGGAGGGTACTACAATGAGCAGTTCTTC. Amino acid sequence: CASSFQAGGYYNEQFF. Looking up the rest from reference TRBV7-6 and TRBJ2-1 gives the full variable domain: GAGVSQSPRYKVTKRGQDVALRCDPISGHVSLYWYRQALGQGPEFLTYFNYEAQQDKSGLPNDRFSAERPEGSISTLTIQRTEQRDSAMYRCASSFQAGGYYNEQFFGPGTRLTVL.

The rearrangement links TRBV19 to TRBJ2-7; 11 bases are shared with TRBD2. V shed 6 bases, J shed 3 bases, and the junction held 7 bases outside the gene matches. Germline V gene data show CDR1 as LNHDA and CDR2 as SQIVND (reference sequence). The CDR3 length is 15 residues. The DNA of the CDR3 is TGTGCCAGTAGCACTAGCGGGAGCGCAAACTACGAGCAGTACTTC. The encoded protein is CASSTSGSANYEQYF. The variable domain in full, completed from reference TRBV19 and TRBJ2-7, reads DGGITQSPKYLFRKEGQNVTLSCEQNLNHDAMYWYRQDPGQGLRLIYYSQIVNDFQKGDIAEGYSVSREKKESFPLTVTSAQKNPTAFYLCASSTSGSANYEQYFGPGTRLTVT.

This sequence joins TRBV12-5 and TRBJ1-1; TRBD1 is a possible D gene (5 bases). V was shortened by 1 base and J by 8 bases, with 8 bases between the two germline ends. Germline V CDR1 and CDR2: LGHNT, FRNRAP. The CDR3 spans 12 residues. CDR3 in amino acids: CASGLEGEEAFF. DNA of the CDR3: TGTGCTAGTGGTTTGGAAGGGGAGGAAGCTTTCTTT. Full variable domain (missing parts from reference TRBV12-5 and TRBJ1-1): DARVTQTPRHKVTEMGQEVTMRCQPILGHNTVFWYRQTMMQGLELLAYFRNRAPLDDSGMPKDRFSAEMPDATLATLKIQPSEPRDSAVYFCASGLEGEEAFFGQGTRLTVV.

The rearrangement joins TRBV10-1 to TRBJ1-3; 8 bases are shared with TRBD1. The CDR3 covers 15 residues. Trimming cost V 3 bases and J 7 bases; bases outside gene matches: 8. CDR1 is WNHNN and CDR2 is SYGVQD in the germline V gene (reference sequence). Here the CDR3 DNA reads TGCGCCAGCAGTGATGGGACAGGAGGTCTCAACACCATATATTTT. As protein: CASSDGTGGLNTIYF.

In its sample, this clone was seen once. V and J are TRBV6-1 and TRBJ2-7; D is undetermined. V dropped 6 bases and J dropped 0 bases, with 12 bases sitting between them. The CDR3 totals 14 residues. Looked up from germline, CDR1 is MNHNS and CDR2 is SASEGT. The CDR3: CASRTDRSSYEQYF. The CDR3 DNA reads TGTGCCAGCAGGACGGACCGTAGCTCCTACGAGCAGTACTTC.

This clone was observed a few times. The same CDR3 arises from other DNA sequences in this sample as well. CDR3 bases: TGCGCCAGCAGCCTCGGGACGACAACAGATACGCAGTATTTT. Translation gives CASSLGTTTDTQYF. The chain employs TRBV5-1 and TRBJ2-3; tentatively, D is TRBD1 or TRBD2 (5 bases each). The V and J ends lost 4 bases and 3 bases respectively, with 12 bases between them. This CDR3 is built from 14 residues. Germline V gives CDR1 SGHRS, CDR2 YFSETQ.